This T cell receptor beta chain originates from a study of shared clonotypes between healthy human individuals. Findings and caveats of the study: An anticipated effect of sequencing depth on clonotype sharing among donors was recognized.

For this clone: Its target is not known.

The CDR3 spans 16 residues. CDR1 SNHLY and CDR2 FYNNEI come from the germline V gene. The junction had 7 bases not matched to a gene; V was cut back by 6 bases and J by 0 bases. Here immunoSEQ multiplex PCR was the method, and the copy in TCRdb shows in-frame clones only, minus some. Among under 1,900,000 clones listed, approximately 98.5% were seen once. The sequenced sample consisted of naive CD4+ T cells sorted from blood. This sample's subset: CD45RA+ positively selected. The sequence was collected from a young man in good health. The chain has TRBV2 and TRBJ1-4; 7 bases line up with TRBD1. The CDR3 spells CASSRDRPATNEKLFF. The CDR3 nucleotides read TGTGCCAGCAGCAGGGACAGACCGGCAACTAATGAAAAACTGTTTTTT.